This entry features one T cell receptor (beta chain) sequence. This entry belongs to a study of blood T cell repertoires in COVID-19. The germline gives CDR1 SGHRS, CDR2 YFSETQ. The CDR3 is 14 residues long. V was clipped by 3 bases and J by 4 bases; unmatched bases: 7. The assay was immunoSEQ multiplex PCR, and TCRdb's table has in-frame clones only and misses some. Counted here are about 73,000 clones, over 70% occurring once; the ten biggest clones make up under 3%. The chain couples TRBV5-1 to TRBJ2-7; TRBD1 agrees at 7 bases. The receptor was isolated from an older man with active or convalescent COVID-19. The sample taken for sequencing was peripheral blood. The CDR3 is CASSSMGQSYEQYF. The CDR3 DNA reads as TGCGCCAGCAGCTCGATGGGACAGAGTTACGAGCAGTACTTC. Full variable domain (outside the CDR3, taken from reference TRBV5-1 and TRBJ2-7): KAGVTQTPRYLIKTRGQQVTLSCSPISGHRSVSWYQQTPGQGLQFLFEYFSETQRNKGNFPGRFSGRQFSNSRSEMNVSTLELGDSALYLCASSSMGQSYEQYFGPGTRLTVT.